A selection of T cell receptor beta chains follows, all from one sample in a study of a mutant IDH1 vaccine in newly diagnosed glioma. Clones were sequenced by immunoSEQ multiplex PCR, and TCRdb holds only the in-frame ones, with some missing. This sample has tens of thousands of clones, with about 80% found just once. No antigens are known for them. Source: PBMCs, taken from a glioma patient whose treatment included an IDH1 peptide vaccine. The receptors derive from a man between 40 and 49 years old with glioma. Each CDR3 is given with its conserved first and last residue. D genes are given only for firm matches. Clone size is shown for a subset of rows, as once, few, many or a class of expanded clone.

TRBJ2-7,.,.,TRBV6-5,CASSYVTARGYEQYF,TGTGCCAGCAGTTACGTGACGGCCCGAGGCTACGAGCAGTACTTC
TRBJ1-2,few,.,TRBV5-1,CASRLQDNYGYTF,TGCGCCAGCAGGCTTCAGGATAACTATGGCTACACCTTC
TRBJ1-6,.,TRBD1,TRBV2,CASRGTGAVGSPLHF,TGTGCCAGCAGAGGGACAGGGGCTGTTGGGTCACCCCTCCACTTT
TRBJ2-7,.,.,TRBV7-8,CASSLGWGGQGGYF,TGTGCCAGCAGCTTAGGGTGGGGCGGGCAAGGCGGGTACTTC
TRBJ1-1,.,TRBD1,TRBV18,CASSQRDRGNTEAFF,TGTGCCAGCTCACAACGGGACAGGGGAAACACTGAAGCTTTCTTT
TRBJ1-2,.,.,TRBV5-6,CASSPPGTGGIRGYTF,TGTGCCAGCAGCCCCCCCGGGACGGGGGGGATACGGGGCTACACCTTC
TRBJ1-2,few,.,TRBV4-1,CASSQRQAVAYGYTF,TGCGCCAGCAGCCAAAGGCAGGCAGTCGCCTATGGCTACACCTTC
TRBJ2-6,.,.,TRBV7-8,CASSFSVVSGANVLTF,TGTGCCAGCAGCTTTAGCGTAGTCTCTGGGGCCAACGTCCTGACTTTC
TRBJ1-2,once,TRBD1,TRBV30,CAWAGQTDGYTF,TGTGCCTGGGCGGGACAGACAGATGGCTACACCTTC
TRBJ1-2,.,TRBD1,TRBV18,CASSPPVNRGYGYTF,TGTGCCAGCTCACCACCGGTTAACAGGGGATATGGCTACACCTTC
TRBJ1-2,once,TRBD1,TRBV5-4,CASSLGQGAGGYTF,TGTGCCAGCAGCTTGGGACAGGGGGCGGGTGGCTACACCTTC
TRBJ2-5,.,.,TRBV18,CASSLGQEETQYF,TGTGCCAGCTCACTGGGACAAGAAGAGACCCAGTACTTC
TRBJ1-6,.,.,TRBV9,CASSVAGGSPLHF,TGTGCCAGCAGCGTAGCTGGAGGTTCACCCCTCCACTTT
TRBJ2-3,.,.,TRBV5-1,CASSSLSLQADTQYF,TGCGCCAGCAGCTCCCTAAGCCTACAGGCAGATACGCAGTATTTT
TRBJ2-2,.,TRBD2,TRBV29-1,CSVRTSGDGELFF,TGCAGCGTTAGGACTAGCGGGGACGGGGAGCTGTTTTTT
TRBJ1-1,.,.,TRBV5-8,CASSFVGGSEAFF,TGTGCCAGCAGCTTCGTAGGAGGCTCTGAAGCTTTCTTT
TRBJ2-5,.,TRBD2,TRBV2,CASTELAGGEETQYF,TGTGCCAGCACCGAACTAGCGGGGGGGGAAGAGACCCAGTACTTC
TRBJ2-7,.,.,TRBV2,CASSVTGLQRYEQYF,TGTGCCAGCAGTGTGACAGGACTTCAACGATACGAGCAGTACTTC
TRBJ2-7,.,TRBD2,TRBV19,CASRPGTSGAEQYF,TGTGCCAGTAGACCCGGGACTAGCGGGGCCGAGCAGTACTTC
TRBJ1-5,.,.,TRBV4-2,CASSHSGTNQPQHF,TGTGCCAGCAGCCACTCCGGGACAAATCAGCCCCAGCATTTT
TRBJ2-7,.,.,TRBV7-9,CASSPQGGPYEQYF,TGTGCCAGCAGCCCTCAGGGGGGTCCCTACGAGCAGTACTTC
TRBJ1-2,few,.,TRBV12-5,CASGRPPLYGYTF,TGTGCTAGTGGCCGGCCACCCCTTTATGGCTACACCTTC
TRBJ1-2,.,TRBD1,TRBV9,CASSLNRGHNYGYTF,TGTGCCAGCAGCTTAAACAGGGGCCATAACTATGGCTACACCTTC
TRBJ2-2,.,TRBD2,TRBV4-1,CASSQAGLAGVGTGELFF,TGCGCCAGCAGCCAAGCCGGACTAGCGGGGGTCGGCACCGGGGAGCTGTTTTTT
TRBJ1-1,.,.,TRBV6-6,CASSHRETNTEAFF,TGTGCCAGCAGTCACAGGGAGACGAACACTGAAGCTTTCTTT
TRBJ1-1,.,.,TRBV6-1,CASSEALRGEAFF,TGTGCCAGCAGTGAAGCGCTTCGAGGGGAGGCTTTCTTT
TRBJ2-1,.,TRBD2,TRBV29-1,CSVDPRASTGTRKFF,TGCAGCGTTGATCCGCGGGCGTCCACGGGGACTAGAAAGTTCTTC
TRBJ1-2,.,TRBD1,TRBV6-5,CASKTGGGYTF,TGTGCCAGCAAGACAGGGGGTGGCTACACCTTC
TRBJ1-6,.,.,TRBV4-1,CASSLTGDPGATYNSPLHF,TGCGCCAGCAGCCTAACGGGGGACCCTGGGGCCACCTATAATTCACCCCTCCACTTT
TRBJ1-2,.,.,TRBV5-4,CASSPLGTGTGYGYTF,TGTGCCAGCAGCCCTCTAGGGACCGGTACCGGCTATGGCTACACCTTC
TRBJ1-1,once,TRBD1,TRBV5-1,CASSSQGAWTEAFF,TGCGCCAGCAGCTCGCAGGGGGCGTGGACTGAAGCTTTCTTT
TRBJ2-1,.,.,TRBV10-3,CAISESSNEQFF,TGTGCCATCAGTGAGTCCAGCAATGAGCAGTTCTTC
TRBJ2-5,.,.,TRBV7-8,CASSLERTLGETQYF,TGTGCCAGCAGCTTAGAAAGGACTCTCGGGGAGACCCAGTACTTC
TRBJ1-6,once,TRBD1,TRBV5-4,CTSSLEGQGFSPLHF,TGTACCAGCAGCTTGGAAGGACAGGGGTTTTCACCCCTCCACTTT
TRBJ2-5,.,.,TRBV29-1,CSVDYGQETQYF,TGCAGCGTTGATTACGGCCAAGAGACCCAGTACTTC
TRBJ2-2,.,.,TRBV5-1,CASSLDGPDTGELFF,TGCGCCAGCAGCTTGGACGGTCCGGACACCGGGGAGCTGTTTTTT
TRBJ1-4,.,.,TRBV27,CASSPTWDEKLFF,TGTGCCAGCAGTCCCACGTGGGATGAAAAACTGTTTTTT
TRBJ2-2,.,.,TRBV6-6,CASSLKNTGELFF,TGTGCCAGCAGTCTAAAGAACACCGGGGAGCTGTTTTTT
TRBJ1-4,.,.,TRBV6-5,CASSYSTGPVEKLFF,TGTGCCAGCAGTTACTCAACAGGGCCGGTTGAAAAACTGTTTTTT
TRBJ1-2,.,TRBD1,TRBV5-1,CASSPEGARGYTF,TGCGCCAGCAGCCCAGAGGGGGCGCGAGGCTACACCTTC
TRBJ1-1,.,.,TRBV7-2,CASSAFRNTEAFF,TGTGCCAGCAGTGCCTTTCGGAACACTGAAGCTTTCTTT
TRBJ2-5,.,TRBD2,TRBV9,CASSEDSGGGETQYF,TGTGCCAGCAGCGAGGATAGCGGGGGCGGGGAGACCCAGTACTTC
TRBJ1-2,few,.,TRBV29-1,CSVEDGGGLSYGYTF,TGCAGCGTTGAAGATGGGGGTGGGTTATCCTATGGCTACACCTTC
TRBJ1-5,.,.,TRBV19,CASSISRYSNQPQHF,TGTGCCAGTAGTATCTCCAGATATAGCAATCAGCCCCAGCATTTT
TRBJ1-6,.,TRBD1,TRBV5-1,CASSLEVGQGGSPLHF,TGCGCCAGCAGCTTGGAGGTCGGACAGGGAGGGTCACCCCTCCACTTT
TRBJ1-1,.,.,TRBV5-8,CASSLGTEAFF,TGTGCCAGCAGCTTGGGCACTGAAGCTTTCTTT
TRBJ1-2,.,.,TRBV18,CASSQDGSYGYTF,TGTGCCAGCTCTCAAGACGGATCCTATGGCTACACCTTC
TRBJ1-5,.,TRBD1,TRBV19,CASSILTGGYNQPQHF,TGTGCCAGTAGTATACTGACAGGGGGGTACAATCAGCCCCAGCATTTT
TRBJ1-2,.,TRBD1,TRBV19,CASSMSKQGGLHGYTF,TGTGCCAGTAGTATGTCGAAACAGGGGGGGTTACATGGCTACACCTTC
TRBJ2-3,once,TRBD2,TRBV6-1,CASRRGGGTDTQYF,TGTGCCAGCCGCCGGGGGGGCGGCACAGATACGCAGTATTTT
TRBJ1-1,few,.,TRBV29-1,CSVELRMNTEAFF,TGCAGCGTTGAACTGCGTATGAACACTGAAGCTTTCTTT
TRBJ2-7,once,.,TRBV4-1,CASSQSATGTTYEQYF,TGCGCCAGCAGCCAATCTGCCACAGGGACTACTTACGAGCAGTACTTC
TRBJ2-3,.,TRBD2,TRBV5-4,CASSLGGGGATDTQYF,TGTGCCAGCAGCTTGGGTGGCGGGGGGGCCACAGATACGCAGTATTTT
TRBJ2-7,.,TRBD1,TRBV7-8,CASSVGQGTSGQYF,TGTGCCAGCAGCGTGGGACAGGGGACGTCGGGGCAGTACTTC
TRBJ1-1,once,.,TRBV7-8,CASSLVLGMGTEAFF,.
TRBJ1-1,.,.,TRBV5-4,CASSLNGRLNTEAFF,TGTGCCAGCAGCTTAAACGGACGCCTGAACACTGAAGCTTTCTTT